A single sample gave rise to the 32 T cell receptor beta chains below, sequenced in a study of OX40 agonist ivuxolimab in advanced cancers. The protocol was immunoSEQ multiplex PCR, while the TCRdb copy is restricted to in-frame clones and leaves out a portion. The sample has around 99,000 clones, less than 95% seen once. The sample consisted of CD4+ or CD8+ T cells sorted from blood, taken in a trial of the OX40 agonist ivuxolimab. These receptors originate from an adult with an advanced solid tumor such as melanoma, head and neck, liver or kidney cancer.

This clone was counted between two and nine times. J is TRBJ1-1 and V is TRBV5-4; 8 bases match TRBD1. The trim removed 0 bases at V and 11 bases at J, leaving 6 bases unmatched. The CDR3 contains 13 residues. Looked up from germline, CDR1 is SGHNT and CDR2 is YYREEE (reference sequence). DNA of the CDR3: TGTGCCAGCAGCTTGGTGACAGGGGCGGGGGCTTTCTTT. Amino acids: CASSLVTGAGAFF.

The rearrangement joins TRBV9 to TRBJ2-7; D is undetermined. The CDR3 extends over 13 amino acids. The V gene lost 0 bases and the J gene lost 7 bases, with 11 bases spanning the gap. Per the germline V gene, CDR1 is SGDLS and CDR2 is YYNGEE. The CDR3 region is CASSVEGQREQYF. The CDR3 DNA is TGTGCCAGCAGCGTAGAAGGGCAGAGGGAGCAGTACTTC.

This sequence joins TRBV5-6 and TRBJ1-1; TRBD1 aligns across 8 bases. The CDR3 contains 14 residues. Germline V gives CDR1 SGHDT, CDR2 YYEEEE. The V gene end was trimmed by 4 bases and the J gene end by 4 bases; junction bases not matched to a gene: 6. CDR3 DNA sequence: TGTGCCAGCAGCCTACAGGGGGGGCCCACTGAAGCTTTCTTT. Translation: CASSLQGGPTEAFF.

On this clone itself: The identical CDR3 is also encoded by other nucleotide sequences in the sample. The genes are TRBV19 and TRBJ2-1; D perhaps matches TRBD1 (5 bases). Germline V lookup: CDR1 LNHDA, CDR2 SQIVND (reference sequence). The CDR3 length is 17 residues. Trimming cost V 5 bases and J 5 bases, with 22 bases left between them. This chain's CDR3 is CASSLTLLQDLNNEQFF. The CDR3 coding sequence is TGTGCCAGTAGTTTAACGCTATTACAGGACCTTAACAATGAGCAGTTCTTC.

This chain uses TRBV4-2 with TRBJ1-5; D gene unclear. V dropped 4 bases and J dropped 0 bases, with 10 bases sitting between them. Germline V lookup: CDR1 LGHNA, CDR2 YNFKEQ. The CDR3 contains 15 residues. The CDR3 DNA reads as TGTGCCAGCAGCCCTAGAGATGATAGCAATCAGCCCCAGCATTTT. Residues: CASSPRDDSNQPQHF.

V usage is TRBV6-5 and J usage is TRBJ2-2, with TRBD2 identical over 7 bases. From germline, CDR1 is MNHEY and CDR2 SVGAGI. CDR3 size: 14 residues. V was pared by 10 bases and J by 10 bases, with 15 bases of the junction left unmatched. The CDR3 region is CATRAGVWMEELFF. DNA for the CDR3: TGTGCCACCCGGGCGGGAGTGTGGATGGAGGAGCTGTTTTTT.

The chain carries TRBV5-8 and TRBJ1-2, with unresolved D. The germline V gene encodes CDR1 SGHTS and CDR2 YDEGEE. The germline V and J ends were trimmed by 4 bases and 5 bases, with 18 bases remaining between them. The CDR3 spans 15 residues. CDR3 loop: CASSTPGTAPYGYTF. The CDR3 region has the DNA TGTGCCAGCAGCACCCCCGGAACAGCTCCATATGGCTACACCTTC.

This chain links TRBV28 with TRBJ2-1; no reliable D call. The CDR3 runs 16 residues. Germline V gives CDR1 MDHEN, CDR2 SYDVKM. Trimming pared 5 bases from V and 0 bases from J, leaving 14 bases between. CDR3 nucleotides: TGTGCCAGCAGTACTACTGGCAGGAGCTCCTACAATGAGCAGTTCTTC. It translates to CASSTTGRSSYNEQFF.

The genes are TRBV6-5 and TRBJ2-7; D uncertain. Looked up from germline, CDR1 is MNHEY and CDR2 is SVGAGI. The CDR3 runs to 15 residues. The V gene lost 0 bases and the J gene lost 0 bases, with 9 bases spanning the gap. CDR3 region: CASSYSRAGSYEQYF. The CDR3 bases are TGTGCCAGCAGTTACTCAAGGGCCGGCTCCTACGAGCAGTACTTC.

The chain joins TRBV7-2 to TRBJ1-4; the D is unclear. The CDR3 consists of 15 residues. Trimming shortened V by 1 base and J by 0 bases, and 6 bases separated the two germline ends. Germline CDR1 SGHTA, CDR2 FQGNSA. As DNA, the CDR3 is TGTGCCAGCAGCTTAGTGAAGGCAACTAATGAAAAACTGTTTTTT. It specifies CASSLVKATNEKLFF. Drawing the rest from reference TRBV7-2 and TRBJ1-4, the complete variable domain is GAGVSQSPSNKVTEKGKDVELRCDPISGHTALYWYRQSLGQGLEFLIYFQGNSAPDKSGLPSDRFSAERTGGSVSTLTIQRTQQEDSAVYLCASSLVKATNEKLFFGSGTQLSVL.

This sequence joins TRBV19 and TRBJ1-2; a possible D gene is TRBD1 (6 bases). The germline V gene has CDR1 LNHDA and CDR2 SQIVND (reference sequence). The CDR3 is made up of 15 amino acids. The V and J ends lost 8 bases and 2 bases respectively, with 18 bases between them. For the CDR3, the DNA is TGTGCCAGTTCGAGTTTACGGGGGCCCAACTATGGCTACACCTTC. The encoded protein is CASSSLRGPNYGYTF.

The gene calls are TRBV7-9 and TRBJ2-5; 7 nucleotides agree with TRBD2. The CDR3 sequence is 14 residues long. J was trimmed by 2 bases and V by 2 bases; bases with no gene match: 2. Germline CDR1 and CDR2: SEHNR and FQNEAQ (reference sequence). CDR3 bases: TGTGCCAGCAGCTTACAGGGAGGGCAAGAGACCCAGTACTTC. Amino acid sequence: CASSLQGGQETQYF.

This rearrangement joins TRBV5-1 to TRBJ2-1; 9 bases line up with TRBD2. Germline assignment: CDR1 SGHRS and CDR2 YFSETQ. V lost 1 base and J lost 9; bases outside the gene matches: 5. This CDR3 has 14 residues. CDR3 DNA: TGCGCCAGCAGCTTGTACCTAGCGGGAAGTGAGCAGTTCTTC. It yields the protein CASSLYLAGSEQFF.

The gene calls are TRBV28 and TRBJ1-3, with D perhaps TRBD1 (5 bases). V lost 2 bases to trimming and J lost 4 bases, with 15 bases between them. Germline V gene data show CDR1 as MDHEN and CDR2 as SYDVKM. The CDR3 extends over 16 amino acids. CDR3 sequence: CASSLGPGGSGNTIYF. The CDR3 DNA reads TGTGCCAGCAGTTTAGGCCCCGGGGGGTCGGGAAACACCATATATTTT.

The chain combines TRBV5-1 with TRBJ1-6; 7 bases line up with TRBD1. Germline V gene data show CDR1 as SGHRS and CDR2 as YFSETQ. The CDR3 is made up of 16 amino acids. V lost 3 bases and J lost 7; bases outside the gene matches: 10. The CDR3 region is CASSSYSGGWNSPLHF. The CDR3 region has the DNA TGCGCCAGCAGCTCGTACTCAGGGGGATGGAATTCACCCCTCCACTTT.

The chain employs TRBV6-5 and TRBJ1-2; 8 positions agree with TRBD1. Germline CDR1 reads MNHEY; CDR2 reads SVGAGI. CDR3 length equals 12 residues. Trimming cost V 6 bases and J 8 bases; bases outside gene matches: 5. CDR3 bases: TGTGCCAGCAGGCAGACAGGGGTCGGCTACACCTTC. Encoded protein: CASRQTGVGYTF.

The chain links TRBV11-2 to TRBJ1-5; possible D gene TRBD1, 5 bases. The CDR3 has 16 amino acids. Germline CDR1 is SGHAT and CDR2 is FQNNGV. The V gene lost 1 base and the J gene lost 7 bases, with 17 bases spanning the gap. The CDR3 protein is CASSLGVGEYWQPQHF. Here the CDR3 DNA reads TGTGCCAGCAGCTTAGGGGTGGGGGAATATTGGCAGCCCCAGCATTTT.

CDR3 DNA: TGTGCCAGCAGCCGGGACAGGGGTTACGAGCAGTACTTC. This encodes CASSRDRGYEQYF. V usage is TRBV6-4 and J usage is TRBJ2-7, with 10 bases identical to TRBD1. The junction had 3 bases not matched to a gene; V was cut back by 6 bases and J by 4 bases. CDR3 length: 13 residues. Germline V CDR1 and CDR2: MRHNA, SNTAGT.

The chain links TRBV12-5 to TRBJ1-4; D remains ambiguous. Germline CDR1 is LGHNT and CDR2 is FRNRAP. The V gene lost 1 base and the J gene lost 8 bases, with 11 bases spanning the gap. This CDR3 has 14 amino acids. CDR3 amino acids: CASGLAPGREKLFF. The CDR3 DNA reads TGTGCTAGTGGTTTGGCTCCCGGGAGGGAAAAACTGTTTTTT. The full variable domain, rest sourced from reference TRBV12-5 and TRBJ1-4, is DARVTQTPRHKVTEMGQEVTMRCQPILGHNTVFWYRQTMMQGLELLAYFRNRAPLDDSGMPKDRFSAEMPDATLATLKIQPSEPRDSAVYFCASGLAPGREKLFFGSGTQLSVL.

The chain joins TRBV6-6 to TRBJ1-2, with 10 bases identical to TRBD1. CDR3 size: 15 residues. V lost 7 bases, J lost 3 bases, and 8 bases stayed unmatched. Germline values: CDR1 MNHNY, CDR2 SVGAGI (reference sequence). The CDR3 DNA sequence: TGTGCCAGCAAAAAGGGACAGGGGTCCGACTATGGCTACACCTTC. This translates into CASKKGQGSDYGYTF.

This chain joins TRBV4-1 and TRBJ1-4, with D maybe TRBD1 (6 bases). Trimming cost V 5 bases and J 6 bases, with 16 bases left between them. This CDR3 region has 15 residues. Germline V lookup: CDR1 MGHRA, CDR2 YSYEKL. Here the CDR3 reads CASSKAGTPDEKLFF. The DNA of the CDR3 is TGCGCCAGCAGCAAAGCCGGGACACCGGATGAAAAACTGTTTTTT.

In this sample, this clone turned up once. The chain links TRBV6-5 to TRBJ2-2; TRBD1 agrees at 9 bases. The length of the CDR3 is 16 residues. The V and J ends lost 4 bases and 3 bases, in that order; junction bases with no gene match: 6. Looked up from germline, CDR1 is MNHEY and CDR2 is SVGAGI. The CDR3 DNA is TGTGCCAGCAGTTGGACAGGGGTTTGGGACACCGGGGAGCTGTTTTTT. Encoded protein: CASSWTGVWDTGELFF.

The chain links TRBV5-1 to TRBJ1-1; no definite D call. V lost 1 base, J lost 3 bases, and 13 bases lay in between. Germline lookup yields CDR1 SGHRS and CDR2 YFSETQ. The CDR3 is 15 residues long. CDR3 nucleotide sequence: TGCGCCAGCAGCTTGAAGGGCACGAGGGACACTGAAGCTTTCTTT. Its protein is CASSLKGTRDTEAFF.

The chain links TRBV19 to TRBJ1-1, with D tentatively TRBD1 (5 bases). There are 13 residues in the CDR3. Germline CDR1 LNHDA, CDR2 SQIVND (reference sequence). The V gene lost 5 bases and the J gene lost 7 bases, with 14 bases spanning the gap. CDR3 in amino acids: CASSVGAKFEAFF. The CDR3 nucleotides read TGTGCCAGTAGTGTCGGGGCAAAATTTGAAGCTTTCTTT. Full variable domain (rest looked up from reference TRBV19 and TRBJ1-1): DGGITQSPKYLFRKEGQNVTLSCEQNLNHDAMYWYRQDPGQGLRLIYYSQIVNDFQKGDIAEGYSVSREKKESFPLTVTSAQKNPTAFYLCASSVGAKFEAFFGQGTRLTVV.

The V and J genes are TRBV27 and TRBJ2-1; 10 bases are a match to TRBD1. The CDR3 length is 16 residues. The V gene's germline CDR1 is MNHEY and CDR2 SMNVEV (reference sequence). Trimming at V came to 4 bases and at J to 6 bases, leaving 9 bases not matched to a gene. CDR3 region: CASSSRDRGDSNEQFF. In nucleotides, the CDR3 is TGTGCCAGCAGTTCCCGGGACAGGGGAGATTCCAATGAGCAGTTCTTC.

The chain uses TRBV27 and TRBJ2-1; D uncertain. The CDR3 is made up of 14 amino acids. The germline V gene encodes CDR1 MNHEY and CDR2 SMNVEV (reference sequence). V dropped 5 bases and J dropped 8 bases, with 16 bases sitting between them. This CDR3 reads CASSPAGAGDEQFF. The CDR3 coding sequence is TGTGCCAGCAGTCCAGCTGGAGCCGGAGATGAGCAGTTCTTC.

This chain uses TRBV4-2 with TRBJ2-7, with D unresolved. The CDR3 is 14 amino acids. Germline CDR1 reads LGHNA; CDR2 reads YNFKEQ. V dropped 5 bases and J dropped 0 bases, with 11 bases sitting between them. The CDR3 here is CASSLEDNSYEQYF. The CDR3 nucleotides are TGTGCCAGCAGCTTGGAAGACAACTCCTACGAGCAGTACTTC.

DNA for the CDR3: TGTGCCAGCAGCAAAAGAGGGATTGGACGGGGAACGTTCGCCGGGGAGCTGTTTTTT. Translating gives CASSKRGIGRGTFAGELFF. V gene TRBV21-1 combines with J gene TRBJ2-2; TRBD2, the table's D call, was not compared with the DNA. TRBV21-1 is flagged as a pseudogene. CDR3 size: 19 residues.

The chain uses TRBV4-3 and TRBJ2-3; 10 positions match TRBD2. V was pared by 1 base and J by 0 bases, with 4 bases of the junction left unmatched. This CDR3 is built from 17 residues. Per the germline V gene, CDR1 is LGHNA and CDR2 is YSLEER. CDR3 sequence reads: CASSQGLAGTSTDTQYF. In nucleotides, the CDR3 is TGCGCCAGCAGCCAAGGACTAGCGGGCACTAGCACAGATACGCAGTATTTT.

CDR3 region: CASSIQRGQAQHF. The CDR3 coding sequence is TGTGCCAGTAGTATACAAAGGGGGCAAGCCCAGCATTTT. The genes are TRBV19 and TRBJ1-5; TRBD1 aligns across 7 bases. CDR3 length equals 13 residues. CDR1 LNHDA and CDR2 SQIVND come from the germline V gene (reference sequence). V shed 2 bases and J 11 bases; nucleotides not matched to a gene: 6.

The chain links TRBV5-1 to TRBJ2-6; possibly TRBD2 for D (6 bases). V lost 0 bases and J 0 bases, leaving 13 bases between the germline ends. Looked up from germline, CDR1 is SGHRS and CDR2 is YFSETQ. The CDR3 extends over 18 amino acids. CDR3 coding DNA: TGCGCCAGCAGCTTGGCCGGGGGAATCGGCTCTGGGGCCAACGTCCTGACTTTC. It codes for CASSLAGGIGSGANVLTF.

This clone has more than one count but fewer than ten. The gene calls are TRBV21-1 and TRBJ1-2; no DNA check was done on the table's D call, TRBD1. TRBV21-1 is assigned pseudogene status. There are 12 residues in the CDR3. The CDR3 coding sequence is TGTGCCAGCAGCAAAGCGCAGGTCCTCAGCACCTTC. Its translation: CASSKAQVLSTF.